A single sample gave rise to the 15 T cell receptor beta chains below, sequenced in a study of T cells in localized non-small cell lung cancer. Data came from immunoSEQ multiplex PCR; TCRdb stores just in-frame clones and leaves some out. In the table there are around 36,000 clones, around 81% of which are singletons. The sequencing used peripheral blood mononuclear cells, collected before any cancer treatment. These receptors came from a male donor at least 60 years old with stage II lung adenocarcinoma.

V gene TRBV6-5 combines with J gene TRBJ2-2; D remains ambiguous. The V gene's germline CDR1 is MNHEY and CDR2 SVGAGI. Trimming left V 9 bases short and J 6 bases short, with 11 bases between. This CDR3 is 12 amino acids long. This CDR3 reads CASQPPAGELFF. The CDR3 DNA reads as TGTGCCAGTCAACCTCCCGCCGGGGAGCTGTTTTTT.

The chain uses TRBV14 and TRBJ2-2; no firm D call. Germline CDR1 SGHDN, CDR2 FVKESK. V lost 1 base, J lost 7 bases, and 7 bases lay in between. This CDR3 has 13 residues. The CDR3 region is CASSQVRFGELFF. The CDR3, as DNA: TGTGCCAGCAGCCAAGTTAGATTCGGGGAGCTGTTTTTT.

A single count supports this clone. The chain carries TRBV7-2 and TRBJ1-2, with D possibly matching TRBD1 (6 bases). V was clipped by 2 bases and J by 7 bases, with 14 bases between them. Germline CDR1 and CDR2: SGHTA and FQGNSA. This CDR3 comprises 14 residues. CDR3 nucleotide sequence: TGTGCCAGCAGCTTACCAGGGGCCACTGGTGGCTACACCTTC. Protein sequence: CASSLPGATGGYTF.

CDR3 DNA sequence: TGTGCCAGCAGTCCGGTAGGGGGAGTAAAAAACATTCAGTACTTC. Residues: CASSPVGGVKNIQYF. This chain joins TRBV28 and TRBJ2-4; D perhaps matches TRBD1 (6 bases). Trimming left V 5 bases short and J 4 bases short, with 15 bases between. CDR1 and CDR2 from the germline V gene are MDHEN and SYDVKM. CDR3 length: 15 amino acids.

Only one count was recorded for this clone. The chain joins TRBV11-2 to TRBJ2-1, with 14 bases fitting TRBD2. Germline loops: CDR1 SGHAT, CDR2 FQNNGV. CDR3 length: 19 amino acids. The trim removed 3 bases at V and 1 base at J, leaving 8 bases unmatched. CDR3 amino acids: CASSFAGTSGSSSYNEQFF. CDR3 in DNA: TGTGCCAGCAGCTTTGCTGGGACTAGCGGGAGTTCGTCCTACAATGAGCAGTTCTTC.

The chain is built from TRBV29-1 and TRBJ2-3, with no clear D. V dropped 3 bases and J dropped 2 bases, with 15 bases sitting between them. Germline lookup yields CDR1 SQVTM and CDR2 ANQGSEA. The CDR3 contains 15 residues. CDR3 nucleotides: TGCAGCGTTGATAATAGTGGCGGATCCACAGATACGCAGTATTTT. This codes for CSVDNSGGSTDTQYF.

This chain uses TRBV6-1 with TRBJ1-1; D not certain. V lost 8 bases and J lost 1, with 5 bases in between. Germline lookup yields CDR1 MNHNS and CDR2 SASEGT. This CDR3 has 11 amino acids. The CDR3 nucleotides are TGTGCCAGCGGGTGGAACACTGAAGCTTTCTTT. It specifies CASGWNTEAFF.

The chain uses TRBV20-1 and TRBJ2-5; no firm D call. Between the trimmed V and J ends, which lost 6 bases and 5 bases, there was a span of 10 bases. The germline V gene encodes CDR1 DFQATT and CDR2 SNEGSKA (reference sequence). CDR3 size: 11 residues. CDR3 sequence: CSARRWETQYF. The CDR3 DNA sequence: TGCAGTGCCCGTCGGTGGGAGACCCAGTACTTC.

CDR3 nucleotides: TGTGCCAGCAGCGTAGGAGGAGCGGGAGAACCAAAGCAGTACTTC. It encodes CASSVGGAGEPKQYF. The gene calls are TRBV9 and TRBJ2-7; 8 bases are a match to TRBD2. From germline, CDR1 is SGDLS and CDR2 YYNGEE. This CDR3 spans 15 amino acids. J lost 8 bases, V lost 0 bases, and 10 bases had no gene match.

This chain links TRBV2 with TRBJ2-1; 7 nucleotides match TRBD1. The V gene end was trimmed by 7 bases and the J gene end by 5 bases; junction bases not matched to a gene: 11. Germline CDR1 is SNHLY and CDR2 is FYNNEI. CDR3 length: 15 amino acids. The CDR3 loop reads CASTWVTGIDNEQFF. In nucleotides, the CDR3 is TGTGCCAGCACTTGGGTGACAGGGATAGACAATGAGCAGTTCTTC.

J is TRBJ1-6 and V is TRBV19; a possible D gene is TRBD1 (6 bases). The CDR3 runs to 15 residues. V lost 3 bases and J 5 bases, leaving 11 bases between the germline ends. Germline CDR1 and CDR2: LNHDA and SQIVND (reference sequence). The DNA for the CDR3 is TGTGCCAGTAGTATCTCGGGACAAAATAATTCACCCCTCCACTTT. This translates into CASSISGQNNSPLHF.

The gene calls are TRBV18 and TRBJ2-7; D is possibly TRBD1 (7 bases). V gave up 6 bases and J gave up 0 bases, with 15 bases separating them. The CDR3 runs to 15 residues. CDR1 and CDR2 (germline): KGHSH, LQKENI. DNA for the CDR3: TGTGCCAGCTCCCGCGGGACAGACCCCTCCTACGAGCAGTACTTC. This translates into CASSRGTDPSYEQYF.

The chain couples TRBV19 to TRBJ1-5; TRBD1 matches at 11 bases. The CDR3 covers 17 residues. V dropped 3 bases and J dropped 3; count of bases not matched to a gene: 7. Germline V gene sequence: CDR1 LNHDA, CDR2 SQIVND (reference sequence). CDR3 protein: CASSIGQGAPVNQPQHF. For the CDR3, the DNA is TGTGCCAGTAGTATTGGACAGGGGGCTCCAGTCAATCAGCCCCAGCATTTT.

On this clone itself: Distinct nucleotide sequences in the sample also encode this CDR3. V usage is TRBV19 and J usage is TRBJ2-2; 7 nucleotides align to TRBD2. This CDR3 spans 15 amino acids. Losses at the gene ends were 3 bases for V and 5 bases for J; bases not matched to a gene: 6. Germline V lookup: CDR1 LNHDA, CDR2 SQIVND (reference sequence). The CDR3 DNA sequence: TGTGCCAGTAGTATCCCCGGGAGGAAAACCGGGGAGCTGTTTTTT. Residues: CASSIPGRKTGELFF.

The chain links TRBV4-1 to TRBJ1-1; maybe TRBD1 (6 bases). In germline, CDR1 is MGHRA, CDR2 YSYEKL. There are 14 residues in the CDR3. V was shortened by 6 bases and J by 1 base, with 12 bases between the two germline ends. This CDR3 is CASRGTLRNTEAFF. CDR3 DNA: TGCGCCAGCAGGGGGACACTTCGGAACACTGAAGCTTTCTTT.